Listed below are T cell receptor beta chains from one sample, sequenced in a study of response to subunit inactivated influenza vaccine. TCRdb re-called the RT-PCR reads with MiXCR, one entry per CDR3 protein. The sample holds approximately 200,000 distinct CDR3 sequences, approximately 14% seen once. The sequences come from CD8+ T cells sorted from PBMCs, collected 5 days after vaccination. These TCRs come from a man aged 50 to 60 who received an inactivated influenza vaccine. The CDR3 runs from the conserved cysteine through the conserved F or W. Fields, in order: D gene, V gene, clone size, J gene, CDR3 DNA, CDR3 protein. A D gene is named only where the DNA matches it firmly. Some rows mark clone size as missing; the rest say once, few, many or name a class of expanded clone.

d_gene: TRBD2
v_gene: TRBV13
abundance: .
j_gene: TRBJ2-3
CDR3nt: TGTGCCAGCAGCTCACGGGGACTAGCATCCGATACGCAGTATTTT
CDR3aa: CASSSRGLASDTQYF

d_gene: .
v_gene: TRBV19
abundance: many
j_gene: TRBJ2-1
CDR3nt: TGTGCCAGTAGGTTAAGAGACAGTATTCTCGATGAGCAGTTCTTC
CDR3aa: CASRLRDSILDEQFF

d_gene: TRBD2
v_gene: TRBV3-1
abundance: .
j_gene: TRBJ2-5
CDR3nt: TGTGCCAGCAGCCAAGGACTAGCGGGGGTTCATCAAGAGACCCAGTACTTC
CDR3aa: CASSQGLAGVHQETQYF

d_gene: TRBD1
v_gene: TRBV7-9
abundance: .
j_gene: TRBJ2-7
CDR3nt: TGTGCCAGCAGCTTACCGGGACAGGGGCCGTACGAGCAGTACTTC
CDR3aa: CASSLPGQGPYEQYF

d_gene: .
v_gene: TRBV3-1
abundance: few
j_gene: TRBJ2-2
CDR3nt: TGTGCCAGCAGCCAAGCCCCGCGATCCACCGGGGAGCTGTTTTTT
CDR3aa: CASSQAPRSTGELFF

d_gene: .
v_gene: TRBV7-6
abundance: few
j_gene: TRBJ2-7
CDR3nt: TGTGCCAGCAGCTTAGCGTCAGGGGGGGGCTACGAGCAGTACTTC
CDR3aa: CASSLASGGGYEQYF

d_gene: TRBD2
v_gene: TRBV11-1
abundance: .
j_gene: TRBJ2-7
CDR3nt: TGTGCCAGCAGCTTAGTATTAGAGGGGAAGTACCGGGACTACTACGAGCAGTACTTC
CDR3aa: CASSLVLEGKYRDYYEQYF

d_gene: .
v_gene: TRBV4-3
abundance: many
j_gene: TRBJ1-2
CDR3nt: TGCGCCAGCAGCCAAGATTCTTCCCGGTATGGCTACACCTTC
CDR3aa: CASSQDSSRYGYTF

d_gene: TRBD1
v_gene: TRBV28
abundance: .
j_gene: TRBJ2-7
CDR3nt: TGTGCCAGCAGTTTTGGTGTTAATACAGGGGGCAACGAGCAGTACTTC
CDR3aa: CASSFGVNTGGNEQYF

d_gene: .
v_gene: TRBV7-6
abundance: .
j_gene: TRBJ1-5
CDR3nt: TGTGCCAGCAGCTTAGGTGCAGGGCCCGGCCAGCCCCAGCATTTT
CDR3aa: CASSLGAGPGQPQHF

d_gene: .
v_gene: TRBV4-1
abundance: .
j_gene: TRBJ1-1
CDR3nt: TGCGCCAGCAGCCAAGATACAGGGCTGAACACTGAAGCTTTCTTT
CDR3aa: CASSQDTGLNTEAFF

d_gene: .
v_gene: TRBV28
abundance: .
j_gene: TRBJ1-5
CDR3nt: TGTGCCAGCAGTTTATTAACAGGGTCTCAACAGCCCCAGCATTTT
CDR3aa: CASSLLTGSQQPQHF

d_gene: .
v_gene: TRBV12-3/TRBV12-4
abundance: many
j_gene: TRBJ2-5
CDR3nt: TGTGCCAGCAGTACATACTCCGGGACAATCCAAGAGACCCAGTACTTC
CDR3aa: CASSTYSGTIQETQYF

d_gene: .
v_gene: TRBV5-1
abundance: few
j_gene: TRBJ2-1
CDR3nt: TGCGCCAGCAGAGTAGACCTCTACAATGAGCAGTTCTTC
CDR3aa: CASRVDLYNEQFF

d_gene: TRBD2
v_gene: TRBV4-2
abundance: .
j_gene: TRBJ2-3
CDR3nt: TGTGCCAGCAGCCAAGATCTGGCTAGCGGGGTAGGGGATACGCAGTATTTT
CDR3aa: CASSQDLASGVGDTQYF

d_gene: TRBD1
v_gene: TRBV12-3/TRBV12-4
abundance: few
j_gene: TRBJ2-7
CDR3nt: TGTGCCAGCAGTTTACCACAGGGGGCTTCCTACGAGCAGTACTTC
CDR3aa: CASSLPQGASYEQYF